Each of the 29 T cell receptor beta chains below was sequenced from the same sample in a study of CD4 T cells in relation to SARS-CoV-2 and coronaviruses. The antigens for these receptors are not known. CD4+ T cells from unexposed donors were obtained before the COVID-19 pandemic (2011-2018). CD4+ T cells were isolated from the cells after 10 days of culture. Clones were read by immunoSEQ multiplex PCR, and TCRdb kept only the in-frame ones, dropping some. Counted here are around 25,000 clones, 78% occurring once; the ten biggest clones make up about 15%. Sequences were obtained from CD4+ T cells from PBMCs, cultured in vitro. Every receptor here comes from a human donor in good health.

The chain employs TRBV5-1 and TRBJ2-5; TRBD1 agrees at 7 bases. V was clipped by 4 bases and J by 3 bases; unmatched bases: 6. Germline values: CDR1 SGHRS, CDR2 YFSETQ. CDR3 length equals 14 residues. The CDR3 DNA sequence: TGCGCCAGCAGCGCGACAGGACAGGAAGAGACCCAGTACTTC. Its protein product is CASSATGQEETQYF. Supplemented by reference TRBV5-1 and TRBJ2-5, the full variable domain reads KAGVTQTPRYLIKTRGQQVTLSCSPISGHRSVSWYQQTPGQGLQFLFEYFSETQRNKGNFPGRFSGRQFSNSRSEMNVSTLELGDSALYLCASSATGQEETQYFGPGTRLLVL.

This clone showed up just a few times. The chain links TRBV19 to TRBJ2-3; 10 nucleotides agree with TRBD2. The CDR3 runs 16 residues. Trimming took 4 bases from V and 0 from J; bases not matched to a gene: 4. CDR1 and CDR2 from the germline V gene are LNHDA and SQIVND (reference sequence). CDR3 DNA: TGTGCCAGTAGTACAAAGACTAGCGGGAGCACAGATACGCAGTATTTT. This translates into CASSTKTSGSTDTQYF.

This clone has just one count. The chain couples TRBV7-9 to TRBJ1-3; D gene ambiguous. This CDR3 has 14 amino acids. V was shortened by 1 base and J by 3 bases, with 7 bases between the two germline ends. The germline V gene has CDR1 SEHNR and CDR2 FQNEAQ (reference sequence). In nucleotides, the CDR3 is TGTGCCAGCAGCTTAGATGCTGGTGGAAACACCATATATTTT. Its translation: CASSLDAGGNTIYF.

J is TRBJ1-1 and V is TRBV12-3 or TRBV12-4; 7 bases line up with TRBD1. This CDR3 contains 12 residues. The ends lost 5 bases at V and 9 bases at J; junction bases unmatched: 6. In DNA, the CDR3 is TGTGCCAGCAGTCTATGGACAGGCCAAGCTTTCTTT. Its translation: CASSLWTGQAFF.

V usage is TRBV19 and J usage is TRBJ2-6; 8 nucleotides match TRBD1. From germline, CDR1 is LNHDA and CDR2 SQIVND (reference sequence). V lost 7 bases to trimming and J lost 0 bases; unmatched junction nucleotides: 8. The CDR3 covers 17 residues. The CDR3 DNA reads as TGTGCCAGTACCGGGGACAGGCACTTCTCTGGGGCCAACGTCCTGACTTTC. This encodes CASTGDRHFSGANVLTF.

The rearrangement uses TRBV27 and TRBJ1-3; D is uncertain. There are 14 residues in the CDR3. Trimming cost V 4 bases and J 0 bases, with 7 bases left between them. The V gene's germline CDR1 is MNHEY and CDR2 SMNVEV (reference sequence). CDR3 nucleotide sequence: TGTGCCAGCAGTTCAGGTTTCTCTGGAAACACCATATATTTT. Protein product: CASSSGFSGNTIYF.

The chain links TRBV5-4 to TRBJ1-2; D call uncertain. V was trimmed by 3 bases and J by 1 base, leaving 13 bases between them. Germline V CDR1 and CDR2: SGHNT, YYREEE (reference sequence). The CDR3 totals 15 residues. Written as DNA, the CDR3 is TGTGCCAGCAGCTCCGACTTTGGGCGTAACTATGGCTACACCTTC. Its translation: CASSSDFGRNYGYTF.

V gene TRBV10-3 combines with J gene TRBJ2-7; D remains ambiguous. CDR3 length: 11 amino acids. Germline V CDR1 and CDR2: ENHRY, SYGVKD. Trimming stripped 5 bases from V and 6 bases from J, with 8 bases between. The CDR3 DNA follows: TGTGCCATCAGTTCCCACGGCGAGCAGTACTTC. Its translation: CAISSHGEQYF.

The count of this clone is one. The chain is built from TRBV20-1 and TRBJ2-5; unclear D gene. The ends were cut back, 6 bases at V and 7 bases at J, with 12 bases in the middle. Germline-derived CDR1 and CDR2 are DFQATT and SNEGSKA (reference sequence). The CDR3 totals 11 residues. This chain's CDR3 is CSARLPGTQYF. CDR3 nucleotides: TGCAGTGCGCGGCTGCCTGGGACCCAGTACTTC.

This chain connects TRBV24-1 to TRBJ2-2; 7 bases are a match to TRBD2. The J segment lost 6 bases and the V segment lost 1 base, leaving 10 bases of the junction unmatched. Germline loops: CDR1 KGHDR, CDR2 SFDVKD. The CDR3 contains 17 residues. The CDR3 protein is CATSDFAGDVSPGELFF. In DNA, the CDR3 is TGTGCCACCAGTGATTTTGCGGGGGACGTTTCGCCCGGGGAGCTGTTTTTT.

V and J are TRBV24-1 and TRBJ2-3; 10 bases map to TRBD1. Germline CDR1 and CDR2: KGHDR and SFDVKD. The CDR3 has 16 residues. The V gene end was trimmed by 4 bases and the J gene end by 6 bases; junction bases not matched to a gene: 9. The CDR3 is CATSDLRDRGADTQYF. CDR3 nucleotide sequence: TGTGCCACCAGTGACCTCCGGGACAGGGGAGCCGATACGCAGTATTTT.

The chain employs TRBV2 and TRBJ2-2, with 9 nucleotides matching TRBD1. V shed 6 bases, J shed 3 bases, and the junction held 5 bases outside the gene matches. Germline-derived CDR1 and CDR2 are SNHLY and FYNNEI. CDR3 length: 15 residues. CDR3 bases: TGTGCCAGCAGGATCCGGGACAGGGACACCGGGGAGCTGTTTTTT. It is translated as CASRIRDRDTGELFF.

The chain links TRBV11-2 to TRBJ1-1, with TRBD1 matching 9 bases. Germline CDR1 is SGHAT and CDR2 is FQNNGV. The trim removed 8 bases at V and 1 base at J, leaving 11 bases unmatched. The CDR3 is 16 residues long. The CDR3 spells CASSRGQGRWNTEAFF. The CDR3 DNA sequence: TGTGCCAGCTCCCGGGGACAGGGACGGTGGAACACTGAAGCTTTCTTT. Full variable domain (outside the CDR3, taken from reference TRBV11-2 and TRBJ1-1): EAGVAQSPRYKIIEKRQSVAFWCNPISGHATLYWYQQILGQGPKLLIQFQNNGVVDDSQLPKDRFSAERLKGVDSTLKIQPAKLEDSAVYLCASSRGQGRWNTEAFFGQGTRLTVV.

The chain joins TRBV19 to TRBJ1-1, with 8 bases lining up with TRBD1. The CDR3 is 14 amino acids. Germline assignment: CDR1 LNHDA and CDR2 SQIVND (reference sequence). The junction had 7 bases not matched to a gene; V was cut back by 3 bases and J by 7 bases. CDR3 sequence (DNA): TGTGCCAGTAGTATCCCAGGGGGCGAGATTGAAGCTTTCTTT. This translates into CASSIPGGEIEAFF.

This chain uses TRBV19 with TRBJ1-5; perhaps TRBD1 as D (6 bases). Germline values: CDR1 LNHDA, CDR2 SQIVND (reference sequence). V lost 2 bases and J lost 6, with 20 bases in between. This CDR3 region has 17 residues. The CDR3 sequence: CASSINWGGGSGQPQHF. The CDR3 nucleotides are TGTGCCAGTAGTATAAACTGGGGGGGCGGTTCTGGTCAGCCCCAGCATTTT.

The V and J genes are TRBV5-8 and TRBJ1-2, with unresolved D. The V gene's germline CDR1 is SGHTS and CDR2 YDEGEE. The CDR3 spans 15 residues. With 5 bases removed from V and 3 bases from J, the gap between germline ends came to 17 bases. For the CDR3, the DNA is TGTGCCAGCAGGATCTCGCGGTTGACTTACTATGGCTACACCTTC. Protein: CASRISRLTYYGYTF.

This rearrangement joins TRBV28 to TRBJ1-2; TRBD1 is a possible D gene (6 bases). The CDR3 contains 13 residues. V lost 7 bases and J 5 bases, leaving 14 bases between the germline ends. Germline V gene sequence: CDR1 MDHEN, CDR2 SYDVKM. The chain's CDR3 is CASTLGGAYGYTF. The CDR3 DNA sequence: TGTGCCAGCACGCTGGGGGGGGCTTATGGCTACACCTTC.

The chain is built from TRBV18 and TRBJ1-5; possibly TRBD1 for D (5 bases). Germline V lookup: CDR1 KGHSH, CDR2 LQKENI. The V and J ends lost 3 bases and 4 bases respectively, with 10 bases between them. There are 14 residues in the CDR3. The CDR3 nucleotides read TGTGCCAGCTCACCCGACAGACTGAATCAGCCCCAGCATTTT. Residues: CASSPDRLNQPQHF.

The chain has TRBV10-2 and TRBJ1-5, with D uncertain. Trimming left V 2 bases short and J 6 bases short, with 8 bases between. Germline V gene sequence: CDR1 WSHSY, CDR2 SAAADI. The length of the CDR3 is 13 residues. In nucleotides, the CDR3 is TGCGCCAGCAGTGAGGGCCGGTCTCAGCCCCAGCATTTT. It encodes CASSEGRSQPQHF.

The V and J genes are TRBV3-1 (or the pseudogene TRBV3-2) and TRBJ2-1; D is uncertain. This CDR3 is 11 amino acids long. The germline V gene has CDR1 LGHDT and CDR2 YNNKEL (reference sequence). Trimming took off 4 bases at V and 4 bases at J, with 2 bases between the two ends. The CDR3 sequence is CASSLYNEQFF. The CDR3, as DNA: TGTGCCAGCAGCCTATACAATGAGCAGTTCTTC.

This chain uses TRBV19 with TRBJ2-1; 10 bases align to TRBD2. The germline V gene encodes CDR1 LNHDA and CDR2 SQIVND (reference sequence). V was clipped by 5 bases and J by 7 bases; unmatched bases: 5. The CDR3 has 14 amino acids. CDR3 bases: TGTGCCAGTAGTGGGGGACTAGCGAGGAATGAGCAGTTCTTC. This encodes CASSGGLARNEQFF.

This clone was seen a few times. The J gene is TRBJ1-1, the V gene TRBV4-1; the D is unclear. The V gene's germline CDR1 is MGHRA and CDR2 YSYEKL. V was cut by 3 bases and J by 0 bases, with 14 bases left in between. The CDR3 sequence is 16 residues long. CDR3 in amino acids: CASSHPPGTVNTEAFF. The CDR3 nucleotides read TGCGCCAGCAGCCACCCCCCAGGCACGGTGAACACTGAAGCTTTCTTT.

This rearrangement joins TRBV4-1 to TRBJ1-1; D uncertain. V was pared by 1 base and J by 0 bases, with 9 bases between. From germline, CDR1 is MGHRA and CDR2 YSYEKL. CDR3 length equals 15 residues. CDR3 loop: CASSQGPAMNTEAFF. CDR3 bases: TGCGCCAGCAGCCAAGGACCGGCTATGAACACTGAAGCTTTCTTT.

The gene calls are TRBV7-9 and TRBJ2-3; no clear D gene. The ends were cut back, 3 bases at V and 2 bases at J, with 15 bases in the middle. The CDR3 loop spans 16 amino acids. CDR1 is SEHNR and CDR2 is FQNEAQ in the germline V gene (reference sequence). DNA of the CDR3: TGTGCCAGCAGCTTGCACCGAGACGCACTCACAGATACGCAGTATTTT. This translates into CASSLHRDALTDTQYF.

The rearrangement joins TRBV18 to TRBJ2-5; 10 positions match TRBD2. The CDR3 spans 16 residues. The ends lost 1 base at V and 5 bases at J; junction bases unmatched: 7. Germline values: CDR1 KGHSH, CDR2 LQKENI. The CDR3 DNA sequence: TGTGCCAGCTCACCACGTCGGCTAGCGGGAGCTGAGACCCAGTACTTC. Encoded protein: CASSPRRLAGAETQYF.

The chain carries TRBV12-5 and TRBJ2-3, with D uncertain. Trimming left V 1 base short and J 3 bases short, with 8 bases between. Germline CDR1 and CDR2: LGHNT and FRNRAP. The CDR3 runs 14 residues. CDR3 sequence: CASGLGVRTDTQYF. CDR3 nucleotides: TGTGCTAGTGGTTTGGGGGTGCGGACAGATACGCAGTATTTT.

This clone was observed a few times. V and J are TRBV11-2 and TRBJ2-1; weak D call: TRBD2 (5 bases). The germline V and J ends were trimmed by 2 bases and 4 bases, with 15 bases remaining between them. The germline V gene encodes CDR1 SGHAT and CDR2 FQNNGV. CDR3 size: 16 residues. The CDR3 region has the DNA TGTGCCAGCAGCTTACTCGGCGGAAGGAGGTACAATGAGCAGTTCTTC. Translation gives CASSLLGGRRYNEQFF.

This chain links TRBV9 with TRBJ2-1, with 9 bases lining up with TRBD2. This CDR3 is built from 17 residues. V dropped 3 bases and J dropped 7; count of bases not matched to a gene: 14. Germline CDR1 and CDR2: SGDLS and YYNGEE. Here the CDR3 reads CASSANPGLADGNEQFF. The DNA for the CDR3 is TGTGCCAGCAGCGCAAACCCGGGACTAGCAGATGGAAATGAGCAGTTCTTC. The variable domain in full, with the rest retrieved from reference TRBV9 and TRBJ2-1, is DSGVTQTPKHLITATGQRVTLRCSPRSGDLSVYWYQQSLDQGLQFLIQYYNGEERAKGNILERFSAQQFPDLHSELNLSSLELGDSALYFCASSANPGLADGNEQFFGPGTRLTVL.

The gene calls are TRBV2 and TRBJ2-7; D might be TRBD2 (6 bases). V dropped 5 bases and J dropped 2 bases, with 13 bases sitting between them. Per the germline V gene, CDR1 is SNHLY and CDR2 is FYNNEI. The CDR3 spans 14 residues. CDR3 coding DNA: TGTGCCAGCAGTTTATCTAGCGCCACCTACGAGCAGTACTTC. It specifies CASSLSSATYEQYF.